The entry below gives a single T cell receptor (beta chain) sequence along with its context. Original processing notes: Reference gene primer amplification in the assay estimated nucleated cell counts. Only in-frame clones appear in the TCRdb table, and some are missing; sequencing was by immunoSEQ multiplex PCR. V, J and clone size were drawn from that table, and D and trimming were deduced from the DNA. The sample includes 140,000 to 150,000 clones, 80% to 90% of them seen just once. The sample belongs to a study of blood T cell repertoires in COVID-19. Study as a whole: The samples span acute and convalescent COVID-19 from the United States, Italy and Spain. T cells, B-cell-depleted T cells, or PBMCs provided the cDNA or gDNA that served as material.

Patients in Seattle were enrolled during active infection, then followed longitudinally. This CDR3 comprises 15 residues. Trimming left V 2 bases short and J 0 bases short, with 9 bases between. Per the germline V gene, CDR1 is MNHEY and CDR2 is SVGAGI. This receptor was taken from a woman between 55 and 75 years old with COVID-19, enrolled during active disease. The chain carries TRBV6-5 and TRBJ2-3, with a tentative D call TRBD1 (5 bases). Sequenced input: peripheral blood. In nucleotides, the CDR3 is TGTGCCAGCAGTTACCAGGGATCTAGCACAGATACGCAGTATTTT. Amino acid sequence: CASSYQGSSTDTQYF.